A single T cell receptor beta chain is shown here with its context. Its matching antigen is unknown. V lost 4 bases and J lost 4, with 13 bases in between. The germline V gene encodes CDR1 SGHTA and CDR2 FQGNSA. There are 15 residues in the CDR3. Sequence data for DNA of cultured CD4+ T cells were generated by the Oncomine TCR Beta short-read assay. Investigators obtained genomic DNA by extraction from cultured CD4+ T cells. TCRdb processed the PCR reads anew with MiXCR; each CDR3 protein has one entry. Of some 21,000 distinct CDR3 sequences listed, 45% to 60% were seen once; the top ten hold around 9.5%. Treatment indicated: approximately nine-day PBMC culture with coronavirus spike peptide pools or control peptides (ViraFEST assay). CD4+ T cells were isolated by negative selection after more than eight days of culture. The data originate from a study of vaccination and CD4 T cells after COVID-19. Study-level information: Investigators stimulated cells with overlapping spike peptides drawn from SARS-CoV-2, HCoV-NL63, HCoV-OC43 and HCoV-229E.

Sequencing was performed on CD4+ T cells from blood, cultured in vitro. The chain joins TRBV7-2 to TRBJ2-2; a possible D gene is TRBD1 (5 bases). The TCR comes from a human donor who had recovered from COVID-19. The CDR3 spells CASSYTTGGTGELFF. CDR3 coding DNA: TGTGCCAGCAGCTATACCACAGGTGGCACCGGGGAGCTGTTTTTT.